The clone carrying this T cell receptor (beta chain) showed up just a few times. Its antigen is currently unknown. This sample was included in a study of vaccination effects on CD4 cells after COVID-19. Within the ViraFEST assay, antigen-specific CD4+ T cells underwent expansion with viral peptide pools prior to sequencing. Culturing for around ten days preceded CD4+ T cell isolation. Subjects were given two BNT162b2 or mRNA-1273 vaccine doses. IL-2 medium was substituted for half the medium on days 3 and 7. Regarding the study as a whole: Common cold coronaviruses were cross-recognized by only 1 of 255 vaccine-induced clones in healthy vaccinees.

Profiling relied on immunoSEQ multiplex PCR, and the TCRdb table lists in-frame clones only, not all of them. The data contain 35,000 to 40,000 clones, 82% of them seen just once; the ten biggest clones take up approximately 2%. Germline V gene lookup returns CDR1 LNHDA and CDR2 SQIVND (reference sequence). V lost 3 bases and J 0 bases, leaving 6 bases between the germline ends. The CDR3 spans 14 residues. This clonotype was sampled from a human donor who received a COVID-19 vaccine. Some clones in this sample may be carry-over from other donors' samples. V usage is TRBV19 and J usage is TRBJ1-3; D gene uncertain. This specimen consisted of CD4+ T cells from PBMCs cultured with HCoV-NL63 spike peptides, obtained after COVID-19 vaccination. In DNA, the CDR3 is TGTGCCAGTAGTATGATCACCTCTGGAAACACCATATATTTT. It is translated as CASSMITSGNTIYF.